In its sample, the clone carrying this T cell receptor (beta chain) was seen a few times. No antigen is known for it. At collection, donors were nominally healthy, but unrecorded immune exposures were probable. The source of the sample is a study of cytomegalovirus exposure and HLA in healthy donors. Study-wide background: The early release's HLA-typed donors yielded 78 million or so unique TCRs.

Germline-derived CDR1 and CDR2 are MNHEY and SMNVEV (reference sequence). This CDR3 comprises 17 residues. The V end was cut by 6 bases, the J end by 4 bases, with 24 bases between. The PCR used 60 Vbeta and 13 Jbeta primers. The protocol was immunoSEQ multiplex PCR, while the TCRdb copy is restricted to in-frame clones and leaves out a portion. The table has 150,000 to 200,000 clones, roughly 80% seen once; the top ten hold around 6%. Whole-study findings and limits: The study found most TCR sequences rare, yet found some public TCRs in many donors. Cytomegalovirus association was listed for roughly 160 TCR beta chains.

The sample comprised PBMCs. This chain links TRBV27 with TRBJ1-2, with D unresolved. The clonotype comes from a woman under 40 in good health and CMV-seropositive. CDR3 sequence: CASSRPALGSASYGYTF. CDR3 DNA: TGTGCCAGCAGCCGCCCAGCTCTCGGCAGCGCTAGCTATGGCTACACCTTC.